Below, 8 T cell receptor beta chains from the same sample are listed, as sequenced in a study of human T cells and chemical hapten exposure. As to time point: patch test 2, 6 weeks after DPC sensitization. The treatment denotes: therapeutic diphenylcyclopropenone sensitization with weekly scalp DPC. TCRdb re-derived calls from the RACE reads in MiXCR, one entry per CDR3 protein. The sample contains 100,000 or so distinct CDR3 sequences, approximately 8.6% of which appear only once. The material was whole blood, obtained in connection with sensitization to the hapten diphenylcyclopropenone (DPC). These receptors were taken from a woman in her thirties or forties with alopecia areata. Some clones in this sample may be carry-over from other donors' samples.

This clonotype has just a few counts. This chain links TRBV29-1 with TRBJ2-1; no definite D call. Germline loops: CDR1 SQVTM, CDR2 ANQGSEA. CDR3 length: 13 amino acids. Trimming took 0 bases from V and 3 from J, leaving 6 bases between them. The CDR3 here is CSVEDDGYNEQFF. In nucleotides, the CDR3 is TGCAGCGTTGAAGACGACGGCTACAATGAGCAGTTCTTC.

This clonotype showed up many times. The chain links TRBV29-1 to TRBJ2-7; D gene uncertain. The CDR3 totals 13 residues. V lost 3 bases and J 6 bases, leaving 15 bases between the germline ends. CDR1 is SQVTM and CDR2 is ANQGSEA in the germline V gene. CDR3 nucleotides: TGCAGCGTTGATTTCGGGTATTTCGGCGAGCAGTACTTC. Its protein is CSVDFGYFGEQYF.

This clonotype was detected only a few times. The CDR3 DNA sequence: TGTGCCAGCAGCCGCCATGCCACTAGCCCTCTTCACAATGAGCAGTTCTTC. It yields the protein CASSRHATSPLHNEQFF. The rearrangement joins TRBV12-3 or TRBV12-4 to TRBJ2-1, with D possibly matching TRBD2 (6 bases). This CDR3 is built from 17 residues. V shed 6 bases and J shed 5 bases, with 23 bases lying between them.

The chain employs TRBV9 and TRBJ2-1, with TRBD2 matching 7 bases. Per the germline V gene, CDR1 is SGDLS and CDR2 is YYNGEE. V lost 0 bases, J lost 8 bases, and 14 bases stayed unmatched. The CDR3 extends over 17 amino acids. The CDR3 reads CASSVATGEGLWDEQFF. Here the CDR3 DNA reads TGTGCCAGCAGCGTAGCTACGGGGGAGGGCCTATGGGATGAGCAGTTCTTC. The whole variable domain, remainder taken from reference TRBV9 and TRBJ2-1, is DSGVTQTPKHLITATGQRVTLRCSPRSGDLSVYWYQQSLDQGLQFLIQYYNGEERAKGNILERFSAQQFPDLHSELNLSSLELGDSALYFCASSVATGEGLWDEQFFGPGTRLTVL.

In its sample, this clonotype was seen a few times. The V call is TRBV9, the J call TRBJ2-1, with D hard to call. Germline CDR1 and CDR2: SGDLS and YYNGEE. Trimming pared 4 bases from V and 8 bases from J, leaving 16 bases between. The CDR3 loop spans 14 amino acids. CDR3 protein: CASSLDPHGDEQFF. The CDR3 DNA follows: TGTGCCAGCAGCCTTGACCCTCACGGCGATGAGCAGTTCTTC.

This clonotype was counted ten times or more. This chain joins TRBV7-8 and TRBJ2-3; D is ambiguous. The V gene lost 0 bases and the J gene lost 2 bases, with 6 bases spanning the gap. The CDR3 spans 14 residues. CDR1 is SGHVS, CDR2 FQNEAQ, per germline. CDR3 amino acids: CASSLALHTDTQYF. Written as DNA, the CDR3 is TGTGCCAGCAGCTTAGCGTTACACACAGATACGCAGTATTTT. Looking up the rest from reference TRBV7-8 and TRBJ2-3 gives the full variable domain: GAGVSQSPRYKVAKRGQDVALRCDPISGHVSLFWYQQALGQGPEFLTYFQNEAQLDKSGLPSDRFFAERPEGSVSTLKIQRTQQEDSAVYLCASSLALHTDTQYFGPGTRLTVL.

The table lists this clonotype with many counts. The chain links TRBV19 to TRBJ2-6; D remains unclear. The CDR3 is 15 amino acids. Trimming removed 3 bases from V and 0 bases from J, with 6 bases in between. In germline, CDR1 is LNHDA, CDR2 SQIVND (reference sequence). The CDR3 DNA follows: TGTGCCAGTAGTATGGTTGGCTCTGGGGCCAACGTCCTGACTTTC. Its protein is CASSMVGSGANVLTF.

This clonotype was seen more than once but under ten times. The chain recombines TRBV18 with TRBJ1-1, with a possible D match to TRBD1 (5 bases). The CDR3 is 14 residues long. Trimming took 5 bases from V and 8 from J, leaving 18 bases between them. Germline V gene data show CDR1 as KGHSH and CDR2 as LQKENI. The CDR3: CASSGLWQGGEAFF. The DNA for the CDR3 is TGTGCCAGCTCAGGCCTCTGGCAGGGTGGAGAAGCTTTCTTT.